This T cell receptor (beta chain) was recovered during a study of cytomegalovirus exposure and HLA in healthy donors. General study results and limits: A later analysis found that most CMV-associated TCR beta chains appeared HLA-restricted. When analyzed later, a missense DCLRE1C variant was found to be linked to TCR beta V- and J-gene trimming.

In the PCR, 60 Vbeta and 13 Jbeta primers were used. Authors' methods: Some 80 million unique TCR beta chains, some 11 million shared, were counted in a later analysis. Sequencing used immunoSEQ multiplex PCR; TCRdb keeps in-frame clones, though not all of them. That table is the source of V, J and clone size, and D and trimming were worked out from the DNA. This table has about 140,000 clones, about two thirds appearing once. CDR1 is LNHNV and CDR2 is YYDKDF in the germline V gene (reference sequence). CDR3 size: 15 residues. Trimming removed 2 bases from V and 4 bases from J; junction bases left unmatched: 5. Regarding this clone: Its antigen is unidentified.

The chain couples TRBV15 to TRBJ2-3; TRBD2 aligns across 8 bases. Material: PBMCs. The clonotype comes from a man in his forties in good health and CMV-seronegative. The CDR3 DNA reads TGTGCCACCAGCAGATCGGGAGGGAATGCAGATACGCAGTATTTT. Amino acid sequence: CATSRSGGNADTQYF.